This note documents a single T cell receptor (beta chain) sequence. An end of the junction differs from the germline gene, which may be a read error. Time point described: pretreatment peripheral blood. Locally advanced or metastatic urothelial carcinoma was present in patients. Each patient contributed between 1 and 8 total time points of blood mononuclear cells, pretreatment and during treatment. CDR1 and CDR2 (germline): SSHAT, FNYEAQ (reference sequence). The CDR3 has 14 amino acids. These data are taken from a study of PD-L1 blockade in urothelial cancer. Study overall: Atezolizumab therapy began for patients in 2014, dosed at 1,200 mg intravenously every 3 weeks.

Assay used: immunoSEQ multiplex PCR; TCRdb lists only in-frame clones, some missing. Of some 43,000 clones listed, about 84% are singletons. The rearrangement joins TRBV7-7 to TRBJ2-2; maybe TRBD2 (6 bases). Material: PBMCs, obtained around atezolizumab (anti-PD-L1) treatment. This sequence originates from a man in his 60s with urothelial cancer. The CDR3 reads CASSLGTNTGELFF. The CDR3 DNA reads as TGTGCTAGCAGCTTAGGGACTAACACCGGGGAGCTGTTTTTT.